The rows below give T cell receptor beta chains drawn from one sample of a study of shared T cell receptors in the human thymus. Clones were sequenced by immunoSEQ multiplex PCR, and TCRdb holds only the in-frame ones, with some missing. The repertoire holds hundreds of thousands of clones, 87% seen once, with 0.0094% in the top ten. The data were also submitted as part of a second study, on human thymus T cells.

The sample consisted of thymocytes. The receptors were sampled from a boy under three years old with a congenital heart defect. The CDR3 runs from the conserved cysteine through the conserved F or W.

j_gene: TRBJ2-7; v_gene: TRBV7-2; CDR3aa: CASSAKIAERAYEQYF
j_gene: TRBJ1-6; v_gene: TRBV7-8; CDR3aa: CASSLGERAVNSPLHF
j_gene: TRBJ1-2; v_gene: TRBV19; CDR3aa: CASSLKRQVADGYTF
j_gene: TRBJ2-2; v_gene: TRBV9; CDR3aa: CASSVVGRAGELFF
j_gene: TRBJ1-2; v_gene: TRBV6-1; CDR3aa: CASRVSQGGYTF
j_gene: TRBJ1-2; v_gene: TRBV5-1; CDR3aa: CASSLGTGANYGYTF
j_gene: TRBJ1-5; v_gene: TRBV6-5; CDR3aa: CASSYEPNQPQHF
j_gene: TRBJ2-5; v_gene: TRBV27; CDR3aa: CASSLSTEVGLAAETQYF
j_gene: TRBJ1-1; v_gene: TRBV5-4; CDR3aa: CASSLGPGNTEAFF
j_gene: TRBJ2-2; v_gene: TRBV4-1; CDR3aa: CASSQARTGELFF
j_gene: TRBJ2-7; v_gene: TRBV27; CDR3aa: CASSLSLGRVYEQYF
j_gene: TRBJ1-5; v_gene: TRBV4-2; CDR3aa: CASSPAGQGTYSNQPQHF
j_gene: TRBJ2-1; v_gene: TRBV6-5; CDR3aa: CASRYSGGEQFF
j_gene: TRBJ2-1; v_gene: TRBV19; CDR3aa: CASSGGRWYNEQFF
j_gene: TRBJ2-3; v_gene: TRBV6-6; CDR3aa: CASSSLAGVADTQYF
j_gene: TRBJ2-7; v_gene: TRBV5-1; CDR3aa: CASSVIAGPYEQYF